Below are 23 T cell receptor beta chains sequenced from a single sample in a study of cytomegalovirus exposure and HLA in healthy donors. 60 Vbeta and 13 Jbeta primers were used in PCR. Profiled with immunoSEQ multiplex PCR; TCRdb holds only in-frame clones, not every one. The data hold some 210,000 clones, with 77% observed a single time. Sequencing was done on a sample of PBMCs. Receptors originate from a woman in her 30s in good health and CMV-seropositive.

This sequence joins TRBV27 and TRBJ2-3; the match to TRBD2 covers 8 bases. CDR1 is MNHEY and CDR2 is SMNVEV in the germline V gene (reference sequence). CDR3 length: 16 residues. The J segment lost 3 bases and the V segment lost 4 bases, leaving 9 bases of the junction unmatched. CDR3 protein: CASSSRGAGGTDTQYF. CDR3 nucleotide sequence: TGTGCCAGCAGTTCCCGTGGGGCGGGAGGTACAGATACGCAGTATTTT.

V is TRBV10-3 and J is TRBJ1-3; D remains unclear. V lost 2 bases, J lost 0 bases, and 5 bases lay in between. The V gene's germline CDR1 is ENHRY and CDR2 SYGVKD. The CDR3 runs 14 residues. The CDR3 region has the DNA TGTGCCATCAGTGAGGGCTTCTCTGGAAACACCATATATTTT. Amino acids: CAISEGFSGNTIYF.

V is TRBV15 and J is TRBJ1-4; no definite D call. Trimming pared 2 bases from V and 4 bases from J, leaving 14 bases between. CDR3 size: 16 residues. Germline-derived CDR1 and CDR2 are LNHNV and YYDKDF (reference sequence). Written as DNA, the CDR3 is TGTGCCACCAGCAGAACTCTGGGCAGGCTTAATGAAAAACTGTTTTTT. Its protein product is CATSRTLGRLNEKLFF.

This clone showed up just once. J is TRBJ2-3 and V is TRBV19; 8 bases agree with TRBD2. Germline CDR1 is LNHDA and CDR2 is SQIVND (reference sequence). This CDR3 is 15 amino acids long. Losses at the gene ends were 6 bases for V and 0 bases for J; bases not matched to a gene: 5. The CDR3: CASSDIAGSTDTQYF. The CDR3 nucleotides are TGTGCCAGTAGCGACATAGCGGGGAGCACAGATACGCAGTATTTT.

The chain is built from TRBV28 and TRBJ2-5; maybe TRBD1 (5 bases). Germline V gives CDR1 MDHEN, CDR2 SYDVKM. The CDR3 consists of 13 residues. V lost 3 bases and J 5 bases, leaving 10 bases between the germline ends. The chain's CDR3 is CASSFAGKETQYF. In nucleotides, the CDR3 is TGTGCCAGCAGTTTCGCAGGGAAGGAGACCCAGTACTTC.

The chain combines TRBV6-6 with TRBJ2-7, with no clear D. CDR1 MNHNY and CDR2 SVGAGI come from the germline V gene (reference sequence). The length of the CDR3 is 12 residues. V was cut by 2 bases and J by 3 bases, with 5 bases left in between. CDR3 sequence: CASSYRVYEQYF. CDR3 in DNA: TGTGCCAGCAGTTACAGAGTCTACGAGCAGTACTTC.

The chain carries TRBV2 and TRBJ2-2; TRBD2 aligns across 16 bases. CDR1 SNHLY and CDR2 FYNNEI come from the germline V gene. After removal of 6 bases from V and 6 bases from J, the junction contained 7 bases not matched to a gene. The CDR3 has 17 amino acids. CDR3 protein: CASRVTGTSGRAGELFF. CDR3 DNA: TGTGCCAGCAGGGTAACCGGGACTAGCGGGAGGGCCGGGGAGCTGTTTTTT. Drawing the rest from reference TRBV2 and TRBJ2-2, the complete variable domain is EPEVTQTPSHQVTQMGQEVILRCVPISNHLYFYWYRQILGQKVEFLVSFYNNEISEKSEIFDDQFSVERPDGSNFTLKIRSTKLEDSAMYFCASRVTGTSGRAGELFFGEGSRLTVL.

This clone turned up a few times. V and J are TRBV7-9 and TRBJ1-2, with a tentative D call TRBD1 (6 bases). With 6 bases removed from V and 2 bases from J, the gap between germline ends came to 16 bases. Germline assignment: CDR1 SEHNR and CDR2 FQNEAQ (reference sequence). The CDR3 spans 15 residues. The CDR3 DNA reads TGTGCCAGCAGGCCGACAGGAGAACTAAACTATGGCTACACCTTC. Residues: CASRPTGELNYGYTF.

In nucleotides, the CDR3 is TGTGCCAGCAGTTACTTCCCTAGGGGTTCTGGAAACACCATATATTTT. This encodes CASSYFPRGSGNTIYF. The V call is TRBV6-5, the J call TRBJ1-3, with a weak D call TRBD1 (5 bases). Germline CDR1 MNHEY, CDR2 SVGAGI. V was shortened by 1 base and J by 1 base, with 11 bases between the two germline ends. The CDR3 runs 16 residues.

On this clone: Other DNA sequences within the sample encode an identical CDR3. The chain couples TRBV30 to TRBJ2-5; TRBD2 aligns across 12 bases. V trimming: 0 bases; J trimming: 2 bases; junction bases outside the gene matches: 4. CDR1 is GTSNPN and CDR2 is SVGIG in the germline V gene (reference sequence). The CDR3 totals 16 residues. The CDR3 sequence: CAWSVGLAGGQETQYF. The CDR3 DNA sequence: TGTGCCTGGAGTGTTGGGCTAGCGGGGGGGCAAGAGACCCAGTACTTC.

This clone was recorded a few times. The V and J genes are TRBV29-1 and TRBJ2-1; unclear D gene. V lost 3 bases and J 0 bases, leaving 6 bases between the germline ends. This CDR3 comprises 13 residues. Germline V gene sequence: CDR1 SQVTM, CDR2 ANQGSEA. The CDR3 spells CSVDTRSYNEQFF. Here the CDR3 DNA reads TGCAGCGTTGACACTCGCTCCTACAATGAGCAGTTCTTC.

This chain uses TRBV27 with TRBJ2-7; TRBD2 matches at 7 bases. V lost 5 bases, J lost 6 bases, and 16 bases stayed unmatched. The CDR3 is 16 amino acids. Germline V gene lookup returns CDR1 MNHEY and CDR2 SMNVEV (reference sequence). The CDR3 protein is CASSLNPGREAGEQYF. CDR3 bases: TGTGCCAGCAGTCTAAACCCGGGGAGGGAGGCGGGCGAGCAGTACTTC.

This clone was seen more than once but under ten times. Other DNA variants within this sample encode the same CDR3. The chain has TRBV18 and TRBJ2-7, with 8 bases fitting TRBD2. Germline CDR1 reads KGHSH; CDR2 reads LQKENI. The CDR3 has 12 residues. After removal of 3 bases from V and 5 bases from J, the junction contained 0 bases not matched to a gene. CDR3 amino acids: CASSPGGDEQYF. The CDR3 region has the DNA TGTGCCAGCTCACCCGGGGGGGACGAGCAGTACTTC.

This chain links TRBV2 with TRBJ1-1, with D maybe TRBD1 (5 bases). The CDR3 consists of 15 residues. The germline gives CDR1 SNHLY, CDR2 FYNNEI. V was cut by 6 bases and J by 1 base, with 15 bases left in between. The CDR3 region has the DNA TGTGCCAGCAGGGGGGGAGCAACTTGGAACACTGAAGCTTTCTTT. Its protein product is CASRGGATWNTEAFF. The full variable domain, in which reference TRBV2 and TRBJ1-1 provide the parts outside the CDR3, is EPEVTQTPSHQVTQMGQEVILRCVPISNHLYFYWYRQILGQKVEFLVSFYNNEISEKSEIFDDQFSVERPDGSNFTLKIRSTKLEDSAMYFCASRGGATWNTEAFFGQGTRLTVV.

The genes are TRBV10-2 and TRBJ1-2; a weak D match, TRBD1 (5 bases). The length of the CDR3 is 13 residues. Germline CDR1 WSHSY, CDR2 SAAADI. The ends were cut back, 10 bases at V and 4 bases at J, with 16 bases in the middle. For the CDR3, the DNA is TGCGCCACTTCGGGCGGGGCAGGCTATGGCTACACCTTC. Translation gives CATSGGAGYGYTF.

The chain joins TRBV27 to TRBJ2-1; D is possibly TRBD2 (6 bases). The V and J ends lost 5 bases and 4 bases respectively, with 9 bases between them. The CDR3 is 13 amino acids. CDR1 is MNHEY and CDR2 is SMNVEV in the germline V gene (reference sequence). For the CDR3, the DNA is TGTGCCAGCAGTGTACGGGAGTACAATGAGCAGTTCTTC. Encoded protein: CASSVREYNEQFF.

J is TRBJ2-3 and V is TRBV18; 9 nucleotides agree with TRBD1. Germline-derived CDR1 and CDR2 are KGHSH and LQKENI. The CDR3 sequence is 18 residues long. V lost 4 bases to trimming and J lost 0 bases; unmatched junction nucleotides: 11. The CDR3 loop is CASSLTPGQGTSTDTQYF. CDR3 nucleotide sequence: TGTGCCAGCTCACTAACACCGGGACAGGGCACTAGCACAGATACGCAGTATTTT.

In this sample, this clone turned up a few times. J is TRBJ2-2 and V is TRBV7-3; D perhaps matches TRBD2 (5 bases). Germline lookup yields CDR1 SGHTA and CDR2 FQGTGA. The ends were cut back, 7 bases at V and 1 base at J, with 10 bases in the middle. The CDR3 consists of 14 residues. The CDR3 DNA reads TGTGCCAGCAAACTCGCGGGGAACACCGGGGAGCTGTTTTTT. It yields the protein CASKLAGNTGELFF.

The genes are TRBV9 and TRBJ2-3; D perhaps matches TRBD2 (6 bases). The V end was cut by 7 bases, the J end by 4 bases, with 13 bases between. The CDR3 sequence is 13 residues long. CDR1 and CDR2 (germline): SGDLS, YYNGEE. Here the CDR3 DNA reads TGTGCCAGCGCGTTCGGGAGCGCAGATACGCAGTATTTT. Encoded protein: CASAFGSADTQYF.

The V call is TRBV7-9, the J call TRBJ2-7, with 9 nucleotides matching TRBD2. Trimming removed 1 base from V and 2 bases from J; junction bases left unmatched: 3. CDR3 length: 15 amino acids. Germline values: CDR1 SEHNR, CDR2 FQNEAQ (reference sequence). This CDR3 reads CASSLERGATYEQYF. DNA for the CDR3: TGTGCCAGCAGCTTAGAGCGGGGGGCGACCTACGAGCAGTACTTC.

The rearrangement uses TRBV28 and TRBJ2-5; D perhaps matches TRBD2 (7 bases). This CDR3 comprises 16 residues. Germline loops: CDR1 MDHEN, CDR2 SYDVKM. Between the trimmed V and J ends, which lost 5 bases and 3 bases, there was a span of 19 bases. CDR3 loop: CASSGKVGAGEETQYF. The DNA for the CDR3 is TGTGCCAGCAGTGGTAAAGTGGGGGCGGGGGAAGAGACCCAGTACTTC. Variable domain in full (rest from reference TRBV28 and TRBJ2-5): DVKVTQSSRYLVKRTGEKVFLECVQDMDHENMFWYRQDPGLGLRLIYFSYDVKMKEKGDIPEGYSVSREKKERFSLILESASTNQTSMYLCASSGKVGAGEETQYFGPGTRLLVL.

The chain joins TRBV6-1 to TRBJ2-2; 12 nucleotides line up with TRBD2. The CDR3 has 19 residues. After removal of 4 bases from V and 5 bases from J, the junction contained 14 bases not matched to a gene. Per the germline V gene, CDR1 is MNHNS and CDR2 is SASEGT. The CDR3 DNA reads as TGTGCCAGCAGTGGAAAGACTAGCGGGAGAATGGTCGGGACCGGGGAGCTGTTTTTT. As protein: CASSGKTSGRMVGTGELFF.

V and J are TRBV9 and TRBJ2-3; TRBD2 aligns across 15 bases. The CDR3 is 18 residues long. Trimming cost V 3 bases and J 4 bases; bases outside gene matches: 9. Per germline, CDR1 SGDLS and CDR2 YYNGEE. The CDR3, as DNA: TGTGCCAGCAGCGGGACTAGCGGGAGGGCCCTCGTGTCAGATACGCAGTATTTT. Amino acid sequence: CASSGTSGRALVSDTQYF.